This T cell receptor beta chain emerged from a study of PD-L1 blockade in urothelial cancer. In germline, CDR1 is SGHAT, CDR2 FQNNGV. V was clipped by 5 bases and J by 5 bases, with 15 bases between them. The CDR3 has 14 residues. This sample's time point: pretreatment peripheral blood. Assay: immunoSEQ multiplex PCR; the TCRdb copy retains only in-frame clones and omits some. The data show 75,000 to 95,000 clones, roughly 80% seen once. This chain connects TRBV11-2 to TRBJ2-5, with D possibly TRBD1 on 6 matching bases. The source material was PBMCs, sampled around atezolizumab (anti-PD-L1) treatment. This receptor was identified in a man in his forties with urothelial cancer. CDR3 residues: CASSQQGVRETQYF. The CDR3 DNA sequence: TGTGCCAGCAGCCAACAGGGCGTCCGGGAGACCCAGTACTTC.